This TCR beta chain was captured by sequencing in a study of PD-1 blockade in classical Hodgkin lymphoma. Study summary: Patients were given intravenous nivolumab, 3 mg/kg, every 2 weeks.

Here immunoSEQ multiplex PCR was the method, and the copy in TCRdb shows in-frame clones only, minus some. The sample lists roughly 96,000 clones, roughly 91% occurring once. Germline lookup yields CDR1 SGHRS and CDR2 YFSETQ. The V and J ends lost 0 bases and 1 base respectively, with 10 bases between them. The CDR3 totals 15 residues. Stated time point: cycle 4 day 1 (C4D1), after 6 weeks of nivolumab. All patients experienced relapse after autologous stem cell transplantation, and brentuximab vedotin exposure was variable. About this clone: Its antigen remains unidentified.

Findings and caveats of the study: Exclusion was applied to patients who started nivolumab under 1 year after ASCT.

This receptor was obtained from a human donor with classical Hodgkin lymphoma. The specimen was peripheral blood mononuclear cells (PBMCs), collected before the fourth cycle of nivolumab. This rearrangement joins TRBV5-1 to TRBJ1-1; D may be TRBD1 (6 bases). CDR3 sequence reads: CASSLGDITNTEAFF. CDR3 nucleotide sequence: TGCGCCAGCAGCTTGGGGGACATTACGAACACTGAAGCTTTCTTT. Supplemented by reference TRBV5-1 and TRBJ1-1, the full variable domain reads KAGVTQTPRYLIKTRGQQVTLSCSPISGHRSVSWYQQTPGQGLQFLFEYFSETQRNKGNFPGRFSGRQFSNSRSEMNVSTLELGDSALYLCASSLGDITNTEAFFGQGTRLTVV.